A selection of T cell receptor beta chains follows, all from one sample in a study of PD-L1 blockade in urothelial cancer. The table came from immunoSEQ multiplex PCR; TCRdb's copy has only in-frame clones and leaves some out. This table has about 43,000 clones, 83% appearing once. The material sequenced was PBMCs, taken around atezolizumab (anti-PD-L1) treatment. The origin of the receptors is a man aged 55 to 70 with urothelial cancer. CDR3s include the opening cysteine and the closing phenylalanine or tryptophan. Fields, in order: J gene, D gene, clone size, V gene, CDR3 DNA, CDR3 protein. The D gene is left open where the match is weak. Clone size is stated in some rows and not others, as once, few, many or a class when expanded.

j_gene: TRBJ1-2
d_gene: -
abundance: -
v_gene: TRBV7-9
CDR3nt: TGTGCCAGCAGCTTAGCAGGGGGCTATGGCTACACCTTC
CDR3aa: CASSLAGGYGYTF

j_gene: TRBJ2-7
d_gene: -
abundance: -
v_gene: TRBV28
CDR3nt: TGTGCCAGCAGTACTCCCGTGACGGGTTCCTACGAGCAGTACTTC
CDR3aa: CASSTPVTGSYEQYF

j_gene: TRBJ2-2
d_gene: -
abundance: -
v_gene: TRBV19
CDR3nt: TGTGCCAGTAGATCCGGACAGAGGACTCAAACGAACACCGGGGAGCTGTTTTTT
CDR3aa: CASRSGQRTQTNTGELFF

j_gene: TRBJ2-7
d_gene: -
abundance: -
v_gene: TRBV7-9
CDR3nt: TGTGCCAGCAGCTCGTCGACACGGGGATACGAGCAGTACTTC
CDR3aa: CASSSSTRGYEQYF

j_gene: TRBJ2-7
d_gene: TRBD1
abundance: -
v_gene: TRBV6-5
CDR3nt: TGTGCCAGCAAAAGGACAGGGGGGAACGAGCAGTACTTC
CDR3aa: CASKRTGGNEQYF

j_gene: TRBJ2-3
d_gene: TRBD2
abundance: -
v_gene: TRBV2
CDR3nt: TGTGCCAGCAACCCCTGGCGGGGGGGCACAGATACGCAGTATTTT
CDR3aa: CASNPWRGGTDTQYF

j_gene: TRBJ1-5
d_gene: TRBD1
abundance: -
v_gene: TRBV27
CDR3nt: TGTGCCAGCAGTTCGACAGGGGGCAATCAGCCCCAGCATTTT
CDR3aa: CASSSTGGNQPQHF

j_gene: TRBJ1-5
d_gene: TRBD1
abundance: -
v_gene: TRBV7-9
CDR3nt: TGTGCCAGCAGCTTAGAGCGGCCAGGGGGCGCCGATCAGCCCCAGCATTTT
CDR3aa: CASSLERPGGADQPQHF

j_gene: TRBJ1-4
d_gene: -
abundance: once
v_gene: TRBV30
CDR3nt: TGTGCCTGGAGTCAGCCCCCCACAGCAACTAATGAAAAACTGTTTTTT
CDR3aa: CAWSQPPTATNEKLFF

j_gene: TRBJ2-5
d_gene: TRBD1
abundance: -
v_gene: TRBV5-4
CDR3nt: TGTGCCAGCAGCTTGATTACGACAGGGTTGGGGACCCAGTACTTC
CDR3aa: CASSLITTGLGTQYF

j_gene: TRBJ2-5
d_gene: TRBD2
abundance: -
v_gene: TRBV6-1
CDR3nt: TGTGCCAGCAGTTCTAGCGGGGGGAGTCGAGAGACCCAGTACTTC
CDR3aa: CASSSSGGSRETQYF

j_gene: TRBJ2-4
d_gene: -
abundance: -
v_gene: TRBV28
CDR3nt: TGTGCCAGCAGTGGGGTTGGAGGGAAAAACATTCAGTACTTC
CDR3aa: CASSGVGGKNIQYF

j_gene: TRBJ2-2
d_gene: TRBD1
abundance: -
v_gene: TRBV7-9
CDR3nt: TGTGCCAGCAGCTTAAGGGGGACAGGGGGCACCGGGGAGCTGTTTTTT
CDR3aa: CASSLRGTGGTGELFF

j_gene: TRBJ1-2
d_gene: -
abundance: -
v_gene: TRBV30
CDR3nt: TGTGCCTGGAGTGTTGGGGCAGGGGATGGCTACACCTTC
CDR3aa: CAWSVGAGDGYTF

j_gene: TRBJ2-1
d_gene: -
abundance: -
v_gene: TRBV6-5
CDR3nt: TGTGCCAGCAGACCGCCAGGCTCCTACAATGAGCAGTTCTTC
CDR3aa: CASRPPGSYNEQFF

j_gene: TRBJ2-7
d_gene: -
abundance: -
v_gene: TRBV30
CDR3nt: TGTGCCGCGGACAGCAGCTCCTACGAGCAGTACTTC
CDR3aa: CAADSSSYEQYF

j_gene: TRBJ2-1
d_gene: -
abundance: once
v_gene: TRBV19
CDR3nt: TGTGCCAGTAGTTTAGGTCAGACAGACTACAATGAGCAGTTCTTC
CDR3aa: CASSLGQTDYNEQFF

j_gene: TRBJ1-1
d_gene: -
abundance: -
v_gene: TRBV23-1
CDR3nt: TGCGCCAGCAGTCATTTCAATCGAGTTTGGACAGTGAACACTGAAGCTTTCTTT
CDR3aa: CASSHFNRVWTVNTEAFF

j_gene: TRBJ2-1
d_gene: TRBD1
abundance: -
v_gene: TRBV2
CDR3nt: TGTGCCAGCAGGGGGGACAGTTCCTACAATGAGCAGTTCTTC
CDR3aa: CASRGDSSYNEQFF

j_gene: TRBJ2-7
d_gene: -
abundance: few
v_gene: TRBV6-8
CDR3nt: TGTTTTTGCAGGCAGGGGACGGCATACGAGCAGTACTTC
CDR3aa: CFCRQGTAYEQYF

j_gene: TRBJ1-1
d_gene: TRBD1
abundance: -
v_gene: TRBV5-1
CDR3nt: TGCGCCAGCAAGAGGGACAGCTCTCAGAACACTGAAGCTTTCTTT
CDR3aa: CASKRDSSQNTEAFF

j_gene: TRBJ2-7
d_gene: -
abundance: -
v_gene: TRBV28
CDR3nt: TGTGCCAGCAGTTTACCCCGGGGGATACCCTCCTACGAGCAGTACTTC
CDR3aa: CASSLPRGIPSYEQYF

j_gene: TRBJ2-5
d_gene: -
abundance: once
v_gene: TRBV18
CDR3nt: TGTGCCAGCTCACCACCGACTGGTCGGGAGACCCAGTACTTC
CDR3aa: CASSPPTGRETQYF

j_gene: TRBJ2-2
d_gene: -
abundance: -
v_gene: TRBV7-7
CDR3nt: TGTGCTAGCAGCTTAGGAGGGAGGAAGACCGGGGAGCTGTTTTTT
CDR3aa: CASSLGGRKTGELFF

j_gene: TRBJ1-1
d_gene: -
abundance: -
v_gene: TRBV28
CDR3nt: TGTGCCAGCAGTCCCGGGGGGAAAAGGAACACTGAAGCTTTCTTT
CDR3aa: CASSPGGKRNTEAFF

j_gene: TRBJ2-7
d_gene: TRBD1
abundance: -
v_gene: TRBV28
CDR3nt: TGTGCCAGCAGCTCCCGGGACAGGGGGCGCGTTGAGCAGTACTTC
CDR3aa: CASSSRDRGRVEQYF